A selection of T cell receptor beta chains follows, all from one sample in a study of cytomegalovirus exposure and HLA in healthy donors. This table comes from immunoSEQ multiplex PCR, and its TCRdb copy is limited to in-frame clones, with some not included. The sample records more than 85,000 clones, 60% to 85% being singletons. The source material was PBMCs. The receptors come from a woman aged 40 to 50 in good health and CMV-seropositive. The CDR3 runs from the conserved cysteine through the conserved F or W. Fields, in order: V gene, D gene, CDR3 length, J gene, clone size, CDR3 protein, CDR3 DNA. D genes are given only for firm matches. Size tells how often a clone was seen (once, few, many) or the class of an expanded clone, and some rows leave it out.

>TRBV15|TRBD1|15|TRBJ1-4|-
CATSRRDRGNEKLFF
TGTGCCACCAGCAGGAGGGACAGGGGAAATGAAAAACTGTTTTTT
>TRBV28|-|13|TRBJ1-5|-
CASRRESNQPQHF
TGTGCCAGCAGGCGGGAAAGCAATCAGCCCCAGCATTTT
>TRBV19|TRBD2|14|TRBJ2-1|-
CASSIRGLAAEQFF
TGTGCCAGTAGTATCCGAGGACTAGCGGCGGAGCAGTTCTTC
>TRBV28|-|13|TRBJ2-1|-
CASTRDTYNEQFF
TGTGCCAGCACCCGGGACACCTACAATGAGCAGTTCTTC
>TRBV13|-|14|TRBJ2-2|-
CASSPQTNTGELFF
TGTGCCAGCAGCCCTCAGACGAACACCGGGGAGCTGTTTTTT
>TRBV18|-|13|TRBJ2-5|-
CASLGGVGETQYF
TGTGCCAGCTTAGGCGGGGTCGGTGAGACCCAGTACTTC
>TRBV4-3|-|15|TRBJ1-5|-
CASSQITGSNQPQHF
TGCGCCAGCAGCCAAATAACAGGGAGCAATCAGCCCCAGCATTTT
>TRBV28|TRBD1|15|TRBJ2-7|-
CASSATGVISYEQYF
TGTGCCAGCAGTGCGACAGGGGTCATTTCCTACGAGCAGTACTTC
>TRBV6-1|TRBD2|15|TRBJ2-1|-
CASSDGSGSYNEQFF
TGTGCCAGCAGTGATGGTAGCGGGAGTTACAATGAGCAGTTCTTC
>TRBV6-4|TRBD2|16|TRBJ2-3|-
CASSEPRGGSTDTQYF
TGTGCCAGCAGTGAACCGCGGGGGGGCAGCACAGATACGCAGTATTTT
>TRBV19|TRBD2|19|TRBJ2-3|-
CASSTLVAGGRSSTDTQYF
TGTGCCAGTAGTACCCTGGTAGCGGGGGGGCGTTCTAGCACAGATACGCAGTATTTT
>TRBV10-3|TRBD1|15|TRBJ1-2|-
CASYALGGGTDGYTF
TGTGCCTCCTACGCGTTAGGAGGGGGCACGGATGGCTACACCTTC
>TRBV28|TRBD1|18|TRBJ1-5|-
CASTSLGTAFYSNQPQHF
TGTGCCAGCACTAGTCTCGGGACAGCATTCTATAGCAATCAGCCCCAGCATTTT
>TRBV4-2|TRBD1|15|TRBJ1-1|-
CASSQVHRGRREAFF
TGTGCCAGCAGCCAAGTCCACAGGGGGCGCCGGGAAGCTTTCTTT
>TRBV6-6|TRBD1|16|TRBJ1-4|-
CASSSDRDRHNEKLFF
TGTGCCAGCAGTTCGGACCGGGACAGACACAATGAAAAACTGTTTTTT
>TRBV12-5|TRBD2|13|TRBJ2-7|-
CASGFGEGYEQYF
TGTGCTAGTGGTTTTGGGGAGGGCTACGAGCAGTACTTC
>TRBV7-9|TRBD2|15|TRBJ2-1|-
CASRGLAGRRGLQFF
TGTGCCAGCAGGGGGTTAGCGGGACGACGGGGGTTACAGTTCTTC
>TRBV28|TRBD1|14|TRBJ1-5|-
CASSFITGDQPQHF
TGTGCCAGCAGTTTTATCACAGGGGATCAGCCCCAGCATTTT
>TRBV9|TRBD2|17|TRBJ2-3|-
CASSVESWGGDGDTQYF
TGTGCCAGCAGCGTAGAGTCTTGGGGGGGGGATGGAGATACGCAGTATTTT
>TRBV5-1|-|15|TRBJ2-4|few
CASSLGRWSRDIQYF
TGCGCCAGCAGCTTAGGTCGTTGGAGCCGGGACATTCAGTACTTC
>TRBV27|TRBD1|16|TRBJ1-6|-
CASRSRDRARESPLHF
TGTGCCAGCAGAAGCCGAGACAGGGCTCGGGAGTCACCCCTCCACTTT
>TRBV27|-|15|TRBJ2-4|-
CASSLSTGAKNIQYF
TGTGCCAGCAGTTTATCAACCGGAGCCAAAAACATTCAGTACTTC
>TRBV27|-|16|TRBJ1-4|once
CASSLIWGPKGEKLFF
TGTGCCAGCAGTTTAATTTGGGGGCCTAAAGGGGAAAAACTGTTTTTT
>TRBV11-2|-|16|TRBJ2-3|few
CASSSLQGLGTDTQYF
TGTGCCAGCAGCTCCCTCCAGGGCCTAGGCACAGATACGCAGTATTTT
>TRBV5-1|TRBD1|15|TRBJ2-7|-
CASSRTPLDRDEQYF
TGCGCCAGCAGCCGTACCCCCCTTGACAGGGACGAGCAGTACTTC
>TRBV28|TRBD2|17|TRBJ2-3|-
CASSSIGLAGPTDTQYF
TGTGCCAGCAGTTCTATCGGACTAGCGGGACCTACAGATACGCAGTATTTT
>TRBV7-2|TRBD1|15|TRBJ1-5|-
CASSLDRGISQPQHF
TGTGCCAGCAGCTTAGACAGGGGTATCAGTCAGCCCCAGCATTTT
>TRBV28|TRBD1|15|TRBJ1-2|once
CASSRWSRGDYGYTF
TGTGCCAGCAGTCGGTGGTCCAGGGGGGACTATGGCTACACCTTC
>TRBV7-2|-|15|TRBJ2-3|-
CASSLVSGMGNTQYF
TGTGCCAGCAGCTTAGTTTCAGGGATGGGAAATACGCAGTATTTT
>TRBV21-1|-|14|TRBJ2-3|-
CAKAQGPSTDTQYF
TGTGCTAAGGCCCAGGGGCCTAGCACAGATACGCAGTATTTT
>TRBV28|TRBD1|15|TRBJ1-2|few
CASRLSDRTGVGYTF
TGTGCCAGCAGACTTTCCGACAGGACAGGGGTCGGCTACACCTTC
>TRBV2|-|14|TRBJ2-7|-
CASMERVSSYEQYF
TGTGCCAGCATGGAGAGAGTCAGCTCCTACGAGCAGTACTTC
>TRBV29-1|TRBD1|15|TRBJ2-1|-
CSVGGGQGVYNEQFF
TGCAGCGTTGGTGGGGGACAGGGGGTCTACAATGAGCAGTTCTTC
>TRBV6-1|-|14|TRBJ2-2|-
CASNGGANTGELFF
TGTGCCAGCAATGGAGGCGCGAACACCGGGGAGCTGTTTTTT
>TRBV9|TRBD2|16|TRBJ2-2|-
CASSRRGAGQTGELFF
TGTGCCAGCAGCCGGCGGGGGGCCGGTCAAACCGGGGAGCTGTTTTTT
>TRBV5-6|-|13|TRBJ2-5|-
CASSLDRVETQYF
TGTGCCAGCAGCTTGGACAGGGTAGAGACCCAGTACTTC
>TRBV28|-|16|TRBJ1-2|-
CASSLGGGPLTYGYTF
TGTGCCAGCAGTTTAGGCGGGGGTCCCTTGACCTATGGCTACACCTTC
>TRBV10-2|-|15|TRBJ2-5|-
CASSESVKLQETQYF
TGCGCCAGCAGTGAGTCCGTGAAGCTTCAAGAGACCCAGTACTTC
>TRBV18|-|16|TRBJ1-3|-
CASSPSSGRPGNTIYF
TGTGCCAGCTCACCGTCTTCAGGAAGGCCAGGAAACACCATATATTTT
>TRBV9|-|13|TRBJ2-1|once
CASSVASINEQFF
TGTGCCAGCAGCGTGGCTAGCATTAATGAGCAGTTCTTC
>TRBV7-6|TRBD2|15|TRBJ2-1|-
CASSSRTSPYNEQFF
TGTGCCAGCAGCTCCCGGACTAGCCCCTACAATGAGCAGTTCTTC
>TRBV5-1|-|15|TRBJ2-3|-
CASSLDETATDTQYF
TGCGCCAGCAGCTTGGATGAGACTGCGACAGATACGCAGTATTTT
>TRBV5-4|-|15|TRBJ2-5|-
CASSQREGGGETQYF
TGTGCCAGCAGCCAAAGGGAGGGGGGGGGAGAGACCCAGTACTTC
>TRBV5-1|TRBD1|15|TRBJ1-1|-
CASSQTGSLNTEAFF
TGCGCCAGCAGCCAGACAGGGTCCCTGAACACTGAAGCTTTCTTT
>TRBV19|-|17|TRBJ1-3|once
CASSISGHTNSGNTIYF
TGTGCCAGTAGTATATCGGGACATACCAACTCTGGAAACACCATATATTTT
>TRBV14|-|15|TRBJ1-1|-
CASSQLGEGNTEAFF
TGTGCCAGCAGCCAGTTAGGGGAAGGGAACACTGAAGCTTTCTTT
>TRBV7-6|-|15|TRBJ1-3|-
CASSLVAVSGNTIYF
TGTGCCAGCAGCTTAGTGGCAGTCTCTGGAAACACCATATATTTT
>TRBV11-3|-|16|TRBJ1-3|-
CASSQDSVASGNTIYF
TGTGCCAGCAGCCAGGACAGCGTCGCCTCTGGAAACACCATATATTTT
>TRBV2|-|12|TRBJ2-3|-
CASSDEARAQYF
TGTGCCAGCAGTGATGAGGCCAGGGCCCAGTATTTT
>TRBV7-2|TRBD2|15|TRBJ2-1|-
CASSLGGTTYNEQFF
TGTGCCAGCAGTCTCGGGGGGACCACCTACAATGAGCAGTTCTTC
>TRBV7-2|-|14|TRBJ2-3|-
CASSLDGFTDTQYF
TGTGCCAGCAGCTTAGACGGGTTTACAGATACGCAGTATTTT
>TRBV2|TRBD2|20|TRBJ2-7|-
CASLDPPSGLAGGPTYEQYF
TGTGCCAGTCTAGACCCCCCCTCGGGACTAGCGGGAGGGCCAACCTACGAGCAGTACTTC
>TRBV6-5|TRBD1|14|TRBJ1-5|-
CASRLGQGNQPQHF
TGTGCCAGCAGGTTGGGACAGGGCAATCAGCCCCAGCATTTT
>TRBV28|-|13|TRBJ1-5|once
CASTNRVGQPQHF
TGTGCCAGCACCAACAGGGTCGGCCAGCCCCAGCATTTT
>TRBV2|TRBD1|13|TRBJ1-5|-
CATGGTGNQPQHF
TGTGCCACCGGCGGGACAGGTAATCAGCCCCAGCATTTT